Following are 11 T cell receptor beta chains from one sample sequenced in a study of PD-L1 blockade in urothelial cancer. Sequencing was performed with immunoSEQ multiplex PCR; in TCRdb, only in-frame clones are kept and a portion is missing. This sample has 80,000 to 130,000 clones, with around 90% found just once. Sequences were derived from PBMCs, sampled around atezolizumab (anti-PD-L1) treatment. These receptors came from a woman of 80 years or more with urothelial cancer.

CDR3 protein: CASTQWGDRTDEQYF. The CDR3, as DNA: TGTGCCAGCACCCAATGGGGGGACAGGACCGACGAGCAGTACTTC. This sequence joins TRBV28 and TRBJ2-7; 8 positions match TRBD1. Germline V lookup: CDR1 MDHEN, CDR2 SYDVKM. The CDR3 totals 15 residues. V shed 7 bases and J 5 bases; nucleotides not matched to a gene: 13.

This CDR3 reads CASSDLRQGIAGYTF. In DNA, the CDR3 is TGTGCCAGTAGCGATTTAAGACAGGGCATCGCTGGCTACACCTTC. The rearrangement joins TRBV19 to TRBJ1-2; the match to TRBD1 covers 7 bases. This CDR3 comprises 15 residues. Germline V gives CDR1 LNHDA, CDR2 SQIVND (reference sequence). V lost 6 bases to trimming and J lost 7 bases; unmatched junction nucleotides: 14.

A few counts support this clone. The genes are TRBV5-4 and TRBJ1-2; 7 bases line up with TRBD1. CDR3 length: 14 amino acids. Germline V gene data show CDR1 as SGHNT and CDR2 as YYREEE (reference sequence). Trimming took 5 bases from V and 4 from J; bases not matched to a gene: 8. CDR3 nucleotide sequence: TGTGCCAGCAGTAACCGACAGGGCGGCTATGGCTACACCTTC. Residues: CASSNRQGGYGYTF.

The rearrangement uses TRBV5-6 and TRBJ2-1, with TRBD2 identical over 12 bases. Trimming cost V 2 bases and J 3 bases; bases outside gene matches: 3. Germline V lookup: CDR1 SGHDT, CDR2 YYEEEE. This CDR3 spans 16 amino acids. Written as DNA, the CDR3 is TGTGCCAGCAGCTTCGGGACTAGCGGGTACTACAATGAGCAGTTCTTC. It translates to CASSFGTSGYYNEQFF.

The chain is built from TRBV6-6 and TRBJ2-7; 10 bases agree with TRBD1. The junction had 4 bases not matched to a gene; V was cut back by 5 bases and J by 3 bases. Germline CDR1 reads MNHNY; CDR2 reads SVGAGI (reference sequence). The CDR3 extends over 14 amino acids. The CDR3 here is CASSRGQGLYEQYF. DNA of the CDR3: TGTGCCAGCAGTCGGGGACAGGGGCTCTACGAGCAGTACTTC.

CDR3 sequence: CASSTGQGADEKLFF. The CDR3 DNA follows: TGCGCCAGCAGCACCGGACAGGGGGCAGATGAAAAACTGTTTTTT. The chain carries TRBV5-1 and TRBJ1-4, with 11 bases aligning to TRBD1. The CDR3 totals 15 residues. Germline assignment: CDR1 SGHRS and CDR2 YFSETQ. V dropped 4 bases and J dropped 6; count of bases not matched to a gene: 5.

The chain combines TRBV30 with TRBJ2-5, with 7 bases matching TRBD1. V was pared by 5 bases and J by 4 bases, with 7 bases of the junction left unmatched. Germline V gene lookup returns CDR1 GTSNPN and CDR2 SVGIG (reference sequence). The CDR3 is 13 residues long. The CDR3 DNA is TGTGCCTGGGCACAGGGGTCGGGAGAGACCCAGTACTTC. Protein product: CAWAQGSGETQYF. Together with reference TRBV30 and TRBJ2-5, the CDR3 gives the full variable domain: SQTIHQWPATLVQPVGSPLSLECTVEGTSNPNLYWYRQAAGRGLQLLFYSVGIGQISSEVPQNLSASRPQDRQFILSSKKLLLSDSGFYLCAWAQGSGETQYFGPGTRLLVL.

The count of this clone is one. V and J are TRBV7-3 and TRBJ1-1; tentatively, D is TRBD1 (6 bases). V was trimmed by 5 bases and J by 6 bases, leaving 13 bases between them. This CDR3 is built from 13 residues. The germline V gene has CDR1 SGHTA and CDR2 FQGTGA. CDR3 region: CASSSRGRAEAFF. DNA of the CDR3: TGTGCCAGCAGCAGCAGGGGTCGGGCTGAAGCTTTCTTT.

The chain recombines TRBV19 with TRBJ1-2; D gene uncertain. The CDR3 has 12 amino acids. Germline V gene sequence: CDR1 LNHDA, CDR2 SQIVND (reference sequence). V gave up 10 bases and J gave up 7 bases, with 16 bases separating them. This chain's CDR3 is CAIKSIQAGYTF. CDR3 coding DNA: TGTGCCATCAAATCTATTCAGGCTGGCTACACCTTC.

This chain joins TRBV7-9 and TRBJ2-1; TRBD1 matches at 7 bases. V shed 5 bases, J shed 4 bases, and the junction held 11 bases outside the gene matches. Germline loops: CDR1 SEHNR, CDR2 FQNEAQ (reference sequence). This CDR3 contains 16 residues. The CDR3 loop is CASSEPRQGGYNEQFF. CDR3 coding DNA: TGTGCCAGCAGCGAACCCAGACAGGGTGGGTACAATGAGCAGTTCTTC.

The chain links TRBV30 to TRBJ2-7, with TRBD1 identical over 9 bases. J was trimmed by 1 base and V by 0 bases; bases with no gene match: 4. The CDR3 runs to 15 residues. CDR1 is GTSNPN and CDR2 is SVGIG in the germline V gene (reference sequence). The CDR3 region has the DNA TGTGCCTGGAGTGTACCGGGACAGGGTTCCTACGAGCAGTACTTC. It translates to CAWSVPGQGSYEQYF.